A selection of T cell receptor beta chains follows, all from one sample in a study of blood T cell repertoires in COVID-19. Some clones are missing from TCRdb's copy, which holds only in-frame ones; the method was immunoSEQ multiplex PCR. The sample comprises 200,000 to 250,000 clones, 75% to 90% of which are singletons, and 0.85% to 0.95% rests with the top ten. Sequenced: PBMCs or T cells enriched from blood (not recorded which). These receptors originate from a man aged 50 to 59 who had been exposed to COVID-19. Both conserved end residues are part of each CDR3. D genes are given only for firm matches. Clone sizes are given selectively: once, few, many, or a class where the clone is expanded.

- TRBJ1-5 15 - TRBV6-5 TGTGCCAGCAGTTTGGACAGACTTAGCAATCAGCCCCAGCATTTT CASSLDRLSNQPQHF
- TRBJ2-3 13 - TRBV12-5 TGTGCTAGTGGTCGGGTGGGCACAGATACGCAGTATTTT CASGRVGTDTQYF
- TRBJ2-5 14 - TRBV19 TGTGCCAGTAGTGAAGGGGGAGGGCTTCTTACCCAGTACTTC CASSEGGGLLTQYF
- TRBJ1-2 14 - TRBV28 TGTGCCAGCAGCGATCCCGGGGAGAACTATGGCTACACCTTC CASSDPGENYGYTF
- TRBJ2-1 16 - TRBV10-1 TGCGCCAGCAGTGATTACGGAGGGGGCGGCTCGAATGAGCAGTTCTTC CASSDYGGGGSNEQFF
- TRBJ1-2 15 - TRBV6-5 TGTGCCAGCAGGGACAGCTACCCCACCTCTAATGGCTACACCTTC CASRDSYPTSNGYTF
- TRBJ2-5 11 - TRBV28 TGTGCCAGCAACTACCAAGAGACCCAGTACTTC CASNYQETQYF
TRBD1 TRBJ2-1 16 once TRBV3-1/TRBV3-2 TGTGCCAGCAGCGCGTTCCGGGACAGCTTCTACAATGAGCAGTTCTTC CASSAFRDSFYNEQFF
- TRBJ1-5 13 - TRBV30 TGTGCCTGGAGCGTCGCCAGTAATCAGCCCCAGCATTTT CAWSVASNQPQHF
- TRBJ1-3 13 - TRBV29-1 TGCAGCGTTGAAGATCTGGCAGGAAACACCATATATTTT CSVEDLAGNTIYF
- TRBJ1-5 14 - TRBV5-1 TGCGCCAGCAGCTTGGACGAATCGGGTCAGCCCCAGCATTTT CASSLDESGQPQHF
- TRBJ1-2 13 - TRBV28 TGTGCCAGCAGCCTCACAGATGACTATGGCTACACCTTC CASSLTDDYGYTF
- TRBJ1-5 14 - TRBV20-1 TGCAGTGCTAGTGGGGGCAGGAGCGTTCAGCCCCAGCATTTT CSASGGRSVQPQHF
TRBD1 TRBJ1-1 15 - TRBV3-1/TRBV3-2 TGTGCCAGCAGCCCGGACAGGGGGCCGAACACTGAAGCTTTCTTT CASSPDRGPNTEAFF
- TRBJ1-3 13 - TRBV19 TGTGCCACCCAGTCGGGGTCTGGAAACACCATATATTTT CATQSGSGNTIYF
- TRBJ1-5 16 - TRBV4-1 TGCGCCAGCAGCCAGTCTACGGGGGTGGGGAATCAGCCCCAGCATTTT CASSQSTGVGNQPQHF
- TRBJ2-6 17 - TRBV4-1 TGCGCCAGCAGCCGCGAAGGGGTGGTCTCTGGGGCCAACGTCCTGACTTTC CASSREGVVSGANVLTF
TRBD1 TRBJ2-5 13 - TRBV18 TGTGCCAGCTCACCCAGGGGGCTGGAGACCCAGTACTTC CASSPRGLETQYF
- TRBJ2-2 15 - TRBV29-1 TGCAGCGTTGAAGATCGGCGGGTCCCCACCGGGGAGCTGTTTTTT CSVEDRRVPTGELFF
TRBD1 TRBJ1-6 15 - TRBV25-1 TGTGCCAGCAGTGACCCAGGGGGTAATAATTCACCCCTCCACTTT CASSDPGGNNSPLHF
- TRBJ1-2 14 - TRBV5-5 TGTGCCAGCAGCTTGGGGACAGTGGACTATGGCTACACCTTC CASSLGTVDYGYTF
- TRBJ1-1 14 - TRBV6-5 TGTGCCAGCAGAGAGCAGGGGACCTACACTGAAGCTTTCTTT CASREQGTYTEAFF
- TRBJ2-5 13 - TRBV10-1 TGCGCCAGCAGTGTTGGGAGTAAGGAGACCCAGTACTTC CASSVGSKETQYF
- TRBJ2-5 11 - TRBV6-5 TGTGCCAGCAGGTCCGCGGAGACCCAGTACTTC CASRSAETQYF
TRBD1 TRBJ1-2 16 - TRBV24-1 TGTGCCACCAGTGATTGGACGACAGGGGGTTTCGAAGGCTACACCTTC CATSDWTTGGFEGYTF
- TRBJ1-4 14 - TRBV7-9 TGTGCCAGCAGCTTAAGGGGATCAAATGAAAAACTGTTTTTT CASSLRGSNEKLFF
- TRBJ2-1 14 - TRBV28 TGTGCCAGCAGTTTCTGGCCAGGGGTCAATGAGCAGTTCTTC CASSFWPGVNEQFF
TRBD2 TRBJ2-7 15 - TRBV3-1/TRBV3-2 TGTGCCAGCAGCTTGACCGGGACTAACCCCTACGAGCAGTACTTC CASSLTGTNPYEQYF
- TRBJ2-3 17 - TRBV7-2 TGTGCCAGCAGCTTCGTGTGGGGGGAGGAATACACAGATACGCAGTATTTT CASSFVWGEEYTDTQYF
- TRBJ2-7 14 - TRBV5-1 TGCGCCAGCACCGATCTCCGTGCAGACTACGAGCAGTACTTC CASTDLRADYEQYF
- TRBJ1-3 15 - TRBV7-9 TGTGCCAGCAGCTTAGCCGGACAAGGAGGAAACACCATATATTTT CASSLAGQGGNTIYF
TRBD2 TRBJ2-5 15 - TRBV27 TGTGCCAGCACCTCGACTAGCGGGGCCCGAGAGACCCAGTACTTC CASTSTSGARETQYF
TRBD1 TRBJ1-2 15 few TRBV28 TGTGCCAGCAGTCGCCGGGACAGGAATGTTATAGGCTACACCTTC CASSRRDRNVIGYTF
TRBD2 TRBJ2-3 16 once TRBV11-3 TGTGCCAGCAGCCCTACAGGACTAGGGTCGGCAGATACGCAGTATTTT CASSPTGLGSADTQYF
TRBD1 TRBJ2-2 17 - TRBV5-5 TGTGCCAGCAGCGTAGGGCCTTGGGACAGCGACACCGGGGAGCTGTTTTTT CASSVGPWDSDTGELFF
- TRBJ1-2 13 - TRBV6-5 TGTGCCAGCAGTTTCCACAGGGACTATGGCTACACCTTC CASSFHRDYGYTF
TRBD1 TRBJ2-6 16 - TRBV2 TGTGCCAGCAGTGGGACAGGGGGCCCTGGGGCCAACGTCCTGACTTTC CASSGTGGPGANVLTF
TRBD1 TRBJ1-6 14 - TRBV7-9 TGTGCCAGCAGCTTAGGGACAGGGTATTCACCCCTCCACTTT CASSLGTGYSPLHF
- TRBJ2-5 15 - TRBV27 TGTGCCAGCAGTACCACCTGGGGCGTCCAAGAGACCCAGTACTTC CASSTTWGVQETQYF
TRBD2 TRBJ2-3 14 - TRBV2 TGTGCCAGCAGTTGGACTAGCGGGGAGGATACGCAGTATTTT CASSWTSGEDTQYF
- TRBJ2-3 15 - TRBV4-1 TGCGCCAGCAGCCAACGGCAGAGCGGCACAGATACGCAGTATTTT CASSQRQSGTDTQYF
- TRBJ1-2 13 - TRBV7-9 TGTGCCAGCAGAGCAACAGAGACCTATGGCTACACCTTC CASRATETYGYTF
- TRBJ2-5 15 - TRBV24-1 TGTGCCACCAGTGATTTCTATCAGGGATTGGAGACCCAGTACTTC CATSDFYQGLETQYF
- TRBJ2-1 15 - TRBV7-9 TGTGCCAGCAGCCCCAAACCGGGTTCCTACAATGAGCAGTTCTTC CASSPKPGSYNEQFF
- TRBJ2-2 12 - TRBV21-1 TGTGCCAGAGAGCATGGCACCGGGGAGCTGTTTTTT CAREHGTGELFF
- TRBJ2-1 16 - TRBV28 TGTGCCAGCAGTCACCTGGGTCCAGCGGCTTACAATGAGCAGTTCTTC CASSHLGPAAYNEQFF
TRBD1 TRBJ2-5 15 - TRBV5-1 TGCGCCAGCAGCTCACAGGGGGCGGTTGAAGAGACCCAGTACTTC CASSSQGAVEETQYF
TRBD1 TRBJ2-2 16 few TRBV28 TGTGCCAGCAGTTTGGATGGGACAGGGAACACCGGGGAGCTGTTTTTT CASSLDGTGNTGELFF
TRBD1 TRBJ2-2 16 - TRBV24-1 TGTGCCACCAGTGATCCCGGGACAGGGGGCACCGGGGAGCTGTTTTTT CATSDPGTGGTGELFF
- TRBJ1-1 15 - TRBV7-3 TGTGCCAGCAGCTTAAGAGGGGGGGCGAACACTGAAGCTTTCTTT CASSLRGGANTEAFF
TRBD1 TRBJ1-1 16 - TRBV5-4 TGTGCCAGCAGCTTGGTTCAGGGGGGTTTGGGCACTGAAGCTTTCTTT CASSLVQGGLGTEAFF
- TRBJ2-2 16 once TRBV11-3 TGTGCCAGCAGCCCTGGCCGGGGTTTGGGCGCCGGGGAGCTGTTTTTT CASSPGRGLGAGELFF
TRBD1 TRBJ1-5 17 - TRBV19 TGTGCCAGTAAACTAGTAGACCAGGGGGCTTGGAATCAGCCCCAGCATTTT CASKLVDQGAWNQPQHF
- TRBJ1-2 14 - TRBV11-2 TGTGCCAGCAGCTCCGAACACAATAACTATGGCTACACCTTC CASSSEHNNYGYTF
- TRBJ2-2 15 - TRBV5-1 TGCGCCAGCAGCGCGGGCGGGTCGAACACCGGGGAGCTGTTTTTT CASSAGGSNTGELFF
TRBD2 TRBJ2-3 16 - TRBV5-1 TGCGCCAGCAGCTGGGGAGCGGGAGGTATGACAGATACGCAGTATTTT CASSWGAGGMTDTQYF